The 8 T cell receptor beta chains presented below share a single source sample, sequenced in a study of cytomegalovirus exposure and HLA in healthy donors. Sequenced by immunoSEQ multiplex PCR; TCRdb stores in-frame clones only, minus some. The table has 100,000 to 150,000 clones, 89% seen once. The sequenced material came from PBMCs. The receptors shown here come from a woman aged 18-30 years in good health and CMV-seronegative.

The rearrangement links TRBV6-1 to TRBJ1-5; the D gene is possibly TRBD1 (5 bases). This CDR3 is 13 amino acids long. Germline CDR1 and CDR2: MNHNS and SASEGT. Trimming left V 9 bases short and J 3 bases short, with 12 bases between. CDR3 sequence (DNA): TGTGCCAGTATGCGGACAAACAATCAGCCCCAGCATTTT. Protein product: CASMRTNNQPQHF.

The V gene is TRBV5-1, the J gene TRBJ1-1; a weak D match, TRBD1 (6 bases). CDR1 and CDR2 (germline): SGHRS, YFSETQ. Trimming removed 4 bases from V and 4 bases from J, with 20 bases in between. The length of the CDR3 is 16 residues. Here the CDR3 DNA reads TGCGCCAGCAGCCAACAAACCCCCGGACAGAGCACTGAAGCTTTCTTT. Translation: CASSQQTPGQSTEAFF. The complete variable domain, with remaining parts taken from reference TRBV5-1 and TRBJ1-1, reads KAGVTQTPRYLIKTRGQQVTLSCSPISGHRSVSWYQQTPGQGLQFLFEYFSETQRNKGNFPGRFSGRQFSNSRSEMNVSTLELGDSALYLCASSQQTPGQSTEAFFGQGTRLTVV.

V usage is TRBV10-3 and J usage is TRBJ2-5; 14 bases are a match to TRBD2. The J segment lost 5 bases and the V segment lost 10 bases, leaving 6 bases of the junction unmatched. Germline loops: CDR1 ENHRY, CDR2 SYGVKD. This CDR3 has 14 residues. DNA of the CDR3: TGTGCCACGGGACTAGCGGGGGTGTGGGAGACCCAGTACTTC. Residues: CATGLAGVWETQYF.

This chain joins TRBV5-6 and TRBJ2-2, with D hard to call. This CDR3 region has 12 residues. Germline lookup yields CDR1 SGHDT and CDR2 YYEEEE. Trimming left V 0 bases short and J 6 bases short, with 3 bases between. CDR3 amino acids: CASSLGPGELFF. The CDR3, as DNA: TGTGCCAGCAGCTTGGGGCCCGGGGAGCTGTTTTTT.

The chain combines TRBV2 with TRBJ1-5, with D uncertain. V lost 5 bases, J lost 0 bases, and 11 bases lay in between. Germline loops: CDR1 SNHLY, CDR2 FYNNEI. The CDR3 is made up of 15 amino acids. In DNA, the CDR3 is TGTGCCAGCAGTCCCCCCGGGGATAGCAATCAGCCCCAGCATTTT. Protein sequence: CASSPPGDSNQPQHF.

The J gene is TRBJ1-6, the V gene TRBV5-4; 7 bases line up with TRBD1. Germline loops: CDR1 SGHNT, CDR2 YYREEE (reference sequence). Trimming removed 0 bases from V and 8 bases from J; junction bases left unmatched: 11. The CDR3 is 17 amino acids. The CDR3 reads CASSLAAGGILDSPLHF. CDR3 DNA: TGTGCCAGCAGCTTGGCCGCAGGGGGTATCTTAGATTCACCCCTCCACTTT.

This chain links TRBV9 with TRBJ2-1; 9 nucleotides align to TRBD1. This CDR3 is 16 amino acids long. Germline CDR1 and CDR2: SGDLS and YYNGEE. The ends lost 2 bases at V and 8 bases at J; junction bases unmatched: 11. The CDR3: CASSVGNRDREDEQFF. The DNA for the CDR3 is TGTGCCAGCAGCGTTGGAAACCGGGACAGGGAGGATGAGCAGTTCTTC.

Written as DNA, the CDR3 is TGCGCCAGCAGCGTAGGGACAGGGGGATCCTACGAGCAGTACTTC. It yields the protein CASSVGTGGSYEQYF. The J gene is TRBJ2-7, the V gene TRBV5-1, with 11 bases that match TRBD1. The CDR3 extends over 15 amino acids. V lost 4 bases, J lost 1 base, and 4 bases stayed unmatched. Looked up from germline, CDR1 is SGHRS and CDR2 is YFSETQ.